The 15 T cell receptor beta chains below all came from one sample that was sequenced in a study of glioma-infiltrating T cells after dendritic cell vaccination (dated by TCRdb to between 2015 and 2016). The time point label corresponds to: after dendritic cell vaccination, including at tumor progression/relapse. Libraries were prepared through the immunoSEQ multiplex PCR assay. The table comes from immuneACCESS by way of TCRdb, which keeps in-frame sequences with V and J called. Part of the clones is missing from these tables; in studies checked, under half for an unresolved V gene and the rest for unknown reasons. The sample includes 85,000 or so clones, with around 85% observed a single time. The ten biggest clones cover approximately 8% of the sample. This specimen was blood, taken after dendritic cell vaccination. These TCRs come from a human donor with glioblastoma.

The chain links TRBV19 to TRBJ2-3, with D uncertain. V gave up 7 bases and J gave up 0 bases, with 11 bases separating them. CDR1 and CDR2 from the germline V gene are LNHDA and SQIVND (reference sequence). The CDR3 spans 14 residues. CDR3 residues: CASKRHTSTDTQYF. DNA of the CDR3: TGTGCCAGTAAGAGACACACTAGCACAGATACGCAGTATTTT.

The V call is TRBV18, the J call TRBJ2-6, with D possibly matching TRBD1 (6 bases). In germline, CDR1 is KGHSH, CDR2 LQKENI. Trimming pared 2 bases from V and 0 bases from J, leaving 14 bases between. This CDR3 has 18 amino acids. CDR3 in amino acids: CASSPSDRPRSGANVLTF. The DNA of the CDR3 is TGTGCCAGCTCACCATCTGACAGGCCACGCTCTGGGGCCAACGTCCTGACTTTC.

V and J are TRBV12-5 and TRBJ2-1; D is perhaps TRBD2 (6 bases). The length of the CDR3 is 14 residues. The germline CDR1 and CDR2 sequences are LGHNT and FRNRAP. The V end lost 6 bases, the J end lost 3 bases, and 12 bases lay between the germline ends. The CDR3 bases are TGTGCTAGTGGCCCGGGACTGGACTACAATGAGCAGTTCTTC. Protein: CASGPGLDYNEQFF. Supplemented by reference TRBV12-5 and TRBJ2-1, the full variable domain reads DARVTQTPRHKVTEMGQEVTMRCQPILGHNTVFWYRQTMMQGLELLAYFRNRAPLDDSGMPKDRFSAEMPDATLATLKIQPSEPRDSAVYFCASGPGLDYNEQFFGPGTRLTVL.

The rearrangement uses TRBV4-3 and TRBJ1-2, with D unclear. Germline V gene data show CDR1 as LGHNA and CDR2 as YSLEER. V shed 0 bases and J shed 1 base, with 12 bases lying between them. The CDR3 is 16 amino acids. The DNA for the CDR3 is TGCGCCAGCAGCCAAGATAGTGAACGAAATAACTATGGCTACACCTTC. This encodes CASSQDSERNNYGYTF.

This chain joins TRBV19 and TRBJ2-1; TRBD2 might be the D (6 bases). The germline V gene has CDR1 LNHDA and CDR2 SQIVND (reference sequence). V was pared by 3 bases and J by 5 bases, with 11 bases between. This CDR3 has 14 amino acids. Here the CDR3 reads CASSMAREHNEQFF. The CDR3 nucleotides are TGTGCCAGTAGTATGGCCCGGGAGCACAATGAGCAGTTCTTC.

The V gene is TRBV18, the J gene TRBJ2-2; the match to TRBD1 covers 7 bases. This CDR3 has 18 amino acids. CDR1 and CDR2 (germline): KGHSH, LQKENI. Trimming removed 4 bases from V and 0 bases from J; junction bases left unmatched: 11. CDR3 nucleotides: TGTGCCAGCTCACGGAGACAGGGTCTCGGGGCGAACACCGGGGAGCTGTTTTTT. Translating it yields CASSRRQGLGANTGELFF.

The rearrangement joins TRBV7-9 to TRBJ2-1; weak D call: TRBD2 (5 bases). V shed 5 bases and J shed 5 bases, with 16 bases lying between them. The CDR3 is made up of 15 amino acids. Germline V lookup: CDR1 SEHNR, CDR2 FQNEAQ (reference sequence). CDR3 residues: CASSILASHHNEQFF. The CDR3 bases are TGTGCCAGCAGCATTCTGGCTAGCCATCACAATGAGCAGTTCTTC.

J is TRBJ2-7 and V is TRBV19; TRBD1 matches at 9 bases. V dropped 3 bases and J dropped 4; count of bases not matched to a gene: 4. Per the germline V gene, CDR1 is LNHDA and CDR2 is SQIVND (reference sequence). CDR3 length: 14 amino acids. The CDR3 DNA reads TGTGCCAGTAGTATCCAGACAGGGGGGTACGAGCAGTACTTC. As protein: CASSIQTGGYEQYF.

The rearrangement uses TRBV6-4 and TRBJ1-1; D uncertain. The V gene lost 4 bases and the J gene lost 1 base, with 7 bases spanning the gap. This CDR3 region has 13 residues. CDR1 is MRHNA, CDR2 SNTAGT, per germline. The CDR3 DNA sequence: TGTGCCAGCAGTGTACAGAAGAACACTGAAGCTTTCTTT. This gives the protein CASSVQKNTEAFF.

The J gene is TRBJ1-1, the V gene TRBV27, with D possibly TRBD1 on 6 matching bases. CDR3 length equals 14 residues. Germline CDR1 and CDR2: MNHEY and SMNVEV (reference sequence). Trimming took off 6 bases at V and 1 base at J, with 12 bases between the two ends. The CDR3 sequence is CASRQQGSNTEAFF. In DNA form, the CDR3 reads TGTGCCAGCAGGCAACAGGGTTCGAACACTGAAGCTTTCTTT.

The rearrangement links TRBV6-1 to TRBJ2-2; 7 bases map to TRBD1. The ends lost 6 bases at V and 0 bases at J; junction bases unmatched: 4. The CDR3 covers 15 residues. Germline CDR1 reads MNHNS; CDR2 reads SASEGT. The CDR3: CASRAGTANTGELFF. The CDR3 DNA sequence: TGTGCCAGCAGGGCCGGGACAGCGAACACCGGGGAGCTGTTTTTT.

The chain joins TRBV10-2 to TRBJ2-5; 10 bases agree with TRBD2. The CDR3 has 14 residues. V gave up 2 bases and J gave up 4 bases; unmatched junction bases: 1. Germline CDR1 WSHSY, CDR2 SAAADI. CDR3 residues: CASSETSGIETQYF. The CDR3 nucleotides read TGCGCCAGCAGTGAGACTAGCGGGATAGAGACCCAGTACTTC.

Only one count was recorded for this clone. This rearrangement joins TRBV7-9 to TRBJ2-1; TRBD1 matches at 8 bases. The CDR3 length is 15 residues. Per germline, CDR1 SEHNR and CDR2 FQNEAQ (reference sequence). After removal of 4 bases from V and 10 bases from J, the junction contained 12 bases not matched to a gene. The DNA for the CDR3 is TGTGCCAGCAGCTCCAATCGACAGGGGTTAGAGGAGCAGTTCTTC. It yields the protein CASSSNRQGLEEQFF.

The rearrangement links TRBV29-1 to TRBJ1-2, with 9 bases aligning to TRBD1. CDR3 size: 15 residues. Trimming took 5 bases from V and 5 from J; bases not matched to a gene: 12. In germline, CDR1 is SQVTM, CDR2 ANQGSEA. CDR3 sequence: CSVPRAGTGNYGYTF. Here the CDR3 DNA reads TGCAGCGTTCCCCGAGCGGGGACAGGGAATTATGGCTACACCTTC. The whole variable domain, filled in from reference TRBV29-1 and TRBJ1-2, reads SAVISQKPSRDICQRGTSLTIQCQVDSQVTMMFWYRQQPGQSLTLIATANQGSEATYESGFVIDKFPISRPNLTFSTLTVSNMSPEDSSIYLCSVPRAGTGNYGYTFGSGTRLTVV.

V usage is TRBV9 and J usage is TRBJ1-1; no clear D gene. Deletions cut 0 bases from V and 4 bases from J, with 13 bases between. CDR1 is SGDLS, CDR2 YYNGEE, per germline. The CDR3 is 15 amino acids. The CDR3 coding sequence is TGTGCCAGCAGCGTAGCTCCGGGTTCGCCCACTGAAGCTTTCTTT. This codes for CASSVAPGSPTEAFF.